The present TCR beta chain was sequenced within a study of blood T cells in healthy people across ages. Findings and caveats of the study: A roughly linear age-dependent decrease characterized TCR beta diversity per million T cells. Percentage of naive T cells showed a strong correlation with TCR beta diversity.

A note on this clonotype: Antigen: not known.

Alongside a J-beta primer mix, a sample-barcoded 5' primer served in a second PCR lasting roughly 6 to 11 cycles. TCRdb reprocessed the 5' RACE reads via MiXCR and lists one record per CDR3 protein. The table includes over 950,000 distinct CDR3 sequences, just over 50% detected once. The V segment lost 3 bases and the J segment 3 bases; nucleotides outside the gene matches: 9. This CDR3 region has 15 residues. CDR1 SGHKS and CDR2 YYEKEE come from the germline V gene (reference sequence). The TCR originated in a woman aged 55-70 years in good health. Sequenced material: blood. The genes are TRBV5-5 and TRBJ2-7; 7 bases are shared with TRBD1. Written as DNA, the CDR3 is TGTGCCAGCAGCTCCTCCGGGACAGTTTTCTACGAGCAGTACTTC. It yields the protein CASSSSGTVFYEQYF.